These 8 T cell receptor beta chains were all obtained from the same sample, sequenced in a study of blood T cell repertoires in COVID-19. Profiling relied on immunoSEQ multiplex PCR, and the TCRdb table lists in-frame clones only, not all of them. Of 71,000 or so clones in the sample, approximately 80% were seen once. Sequenced input: peripheral blood. The receptors here all came from a man between 65 and 85 years old with acute or convalescent COVID-19.

This clone was observed a few times. The chain employs TRBV14 and TRBJ2-1; D unclear. CDR3 length: 12 amino acids. V gave up 4 bases and J gave up 7 bases, with 8 bases separating them. From germline, CDR1 is SGHDN and CDR2 FVKESK. The CDR3 bases are TGTGCCAGCAGCCGCCTGACAAATGAGCAGTTCTTC. It specifies CASSRLTNEQFF.

The chain uses TRBV5-6 and TRBJ2-5, with 11 bases fitting TRBD2. This CDR3 comprises 17 residues. Germline trimming cut 2 bases from V and 2 bases from J; bases unmatched to any gene: 8. Germline V gene data show CDR1 as SGHDT and CDR2 as YYEEEE. CDR3 amino acids: CASSFSGRAEVQETQYF. For the CDR3, the DNA is TGTGCCAGCAGCTTTAGCGGGAGGGCCGAGGTACAAGAGACCCAGTACTTC.

This chain joins TRBV5-6 and TRBJ2-7; D call uncertain. Germline V gene lookup returns CDR1 SGHDT and CDR2 YYEEEE. The V gene lost 0 bases and the J gene lost 2 bases, with 9 bases spanning the gap. The CDR3 sequence is 14 residues long. In DNA, the CDR3 is TGTGCCAGCAGCTTGGGGGCCAAGACCTACGAGCAGTACTTC. It specifies CASSLGAKTYEQYF.

The chain has TRBV6-5 and TRBJ1-2; D is unclear. Germline CDR1 MNHEY, CDR2 SVGAGI. This CDR3 spans 13 amino acids. With 2 bases removed from V and 4 bases from J, the gap between germline ends came to 8 bases. CDR3 protein: CASSYTPGYGYTF. In nucleotides, the CDR3 is TGTGCCAGCAGTTACACCCCGGGCTATGGCTACACCTTC.

The gene calls are TRBV5-4 and TRBJ2-4; a possible D gene is TRBD1 (6 bases). This CDR3 comprises 18 residues. V was shortened by 3 bases and J by 5 bases, with 24 bases between the two germline ends. Looked up from germline, CDR1 is SGHNT and CDR2 is YYREEE (reference sequence). CDR3 sequence reads: CASSSRLGEGGGENIQYF. In DNA form, the CDR3 reads TGTGCCAGCAGCTCTCGGTTGGGAGAAGGGGGTGGAGAAAACATTCAGTACTTC.

The chain has TRBV5-3 and TRBJ1-5; D not certain. TRBV5-3 has ORF status, its function being uncertain. The V and J ends lost 2 bases and 1 base respectively, with 10 bases between them. The CDR3 runs to 15 residues. The DNA of the CDR3 is TGTGCCAGAAGCTTCACGGGGTGGAGCAATCAGCCCCAGCATTTT. Translated, it gives CARSFTGWSNQPQHF.

The chain is built from TRBV19 and TRBJ2-3; 8 bases agree with TRBD1. The CDR3 length is 19 residues. With V trimmed by 4 bases and J by 7 bases, 22 bases remained unmatched. Germline CDR1 and CDR2: LNHDA and SQIVND (reference sequence). This chain's CDR3 is CASSTPNYVRQGRGNTQYF. DNA of the CDR3: TGTGCCAGTAGTACTCCTAATTACGTCAGACAGGGGCGCGGTAATACGCAGTATTTT. Based on the CDR3 plus reference TRBV19 and TRBJ2-3, the full variable domain is DGGITQSPKYLFRKEGQNVTLSCEQNLNHDAMYWYRQDPGQGLRLIYYSQIVNDFQKGDIAEGYSVSREKKESFPLTVTSAQKNPTAFYLCASSTPNYVRQGRGNTQYFGPGTRLTVL.

The chain couples TRBV15 to TRBJ2-7; 11 nucleotides agree with TRBD2. After removal of 0 bases from V and 0 bases from J, the junction contained 10 bases not matched to a gene. Germline CDR1 reads LNHNV; CDR2 reads YYDKDF (reference sequence). The CDR3 extends over 19 amino acids. This CDR3 is CATSRDSFASGRTSYEQYF. The CDR3, as DNA: TGTGCCACCAGCAGAGATTCGTTCGCTAGCGGGAGGACCTCCTACGAGCAGTACTTC.